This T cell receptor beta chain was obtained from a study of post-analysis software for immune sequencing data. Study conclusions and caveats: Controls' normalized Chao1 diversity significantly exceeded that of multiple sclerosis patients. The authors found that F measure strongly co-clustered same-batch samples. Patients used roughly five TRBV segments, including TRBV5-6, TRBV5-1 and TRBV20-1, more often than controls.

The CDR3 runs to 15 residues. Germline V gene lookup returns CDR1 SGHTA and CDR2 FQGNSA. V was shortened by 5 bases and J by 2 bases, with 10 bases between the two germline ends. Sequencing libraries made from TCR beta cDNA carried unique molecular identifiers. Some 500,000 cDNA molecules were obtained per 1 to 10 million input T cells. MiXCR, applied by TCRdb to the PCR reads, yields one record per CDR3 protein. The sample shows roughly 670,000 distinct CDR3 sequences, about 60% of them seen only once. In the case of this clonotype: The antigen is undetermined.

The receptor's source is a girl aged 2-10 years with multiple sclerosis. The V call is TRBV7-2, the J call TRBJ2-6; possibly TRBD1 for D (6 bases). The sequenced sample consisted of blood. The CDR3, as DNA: TGTGCCAGCAGCCCCACAGGGACTGGGGCCAACGTCCTGACTTTC. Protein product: CASSPTGTGANVLTF.